The sequence of this TCR beta chain was determined in a study of identical twins. In germline, CDR1 is SGHTA, CDR2 FQGTGA. V was pared by 5 bases and J by 4 bases, with 15 bases between. This CDR3 is 15 amino acids long. TCRdb independently ran MiXCR on the 5' RACE reads; one entry per CDR3 protein. The sample includes about 220,000 distinct CDR3 sequences, 5% to 7% of them seen just once. These same data were also listed under a study on T cells expressing NK-cell markers.

The chain carries TRBV7-3 and TRBJ2-1; possible D gene TRBD2, 5 bases. This sequence originates from a woman aged 18-29 years in good health. The sequenced sample consisted of CD8+ T cells sorted from blood. The CDR3 DNA is TGTGCCAGCAGCCCCGCCGGGGTGGGATACAATGAGCAGTTCTTC. Protein: CASSPAGVGYNEQFF.